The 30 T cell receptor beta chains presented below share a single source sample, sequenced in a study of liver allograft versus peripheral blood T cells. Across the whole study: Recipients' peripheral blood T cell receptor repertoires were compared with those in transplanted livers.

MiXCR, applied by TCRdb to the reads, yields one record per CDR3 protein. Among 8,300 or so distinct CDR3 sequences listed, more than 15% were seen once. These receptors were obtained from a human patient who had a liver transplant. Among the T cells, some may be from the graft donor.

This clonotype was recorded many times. CDR3 nucleotide sequence: TGTGCCAGCAGTTACAGGCAGGAGAGCTACGAGCAGTACTTC. The encoded protein is CASSYRQESYEQYF. V usage is TRBV6-2 or TRBV6-3 and J usage is TRBJ2-7, with unresolved D. CDR3 size: 14 residues. Germline CDR1 MNHEY, CDR2 SVGEGT. The ends were cut back, 2 bases at V and 3 bases at J, with 11 bases in the middle.

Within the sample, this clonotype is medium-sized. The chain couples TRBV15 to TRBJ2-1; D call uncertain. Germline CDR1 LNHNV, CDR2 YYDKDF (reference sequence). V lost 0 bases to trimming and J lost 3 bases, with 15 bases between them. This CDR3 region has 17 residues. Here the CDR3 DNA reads TGTGCCACCAGCAGAGAGCCACGGTCCCTCAGCTACAATGAGCAGTTCTTC. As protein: CATSREPRSLSYNEQFF.

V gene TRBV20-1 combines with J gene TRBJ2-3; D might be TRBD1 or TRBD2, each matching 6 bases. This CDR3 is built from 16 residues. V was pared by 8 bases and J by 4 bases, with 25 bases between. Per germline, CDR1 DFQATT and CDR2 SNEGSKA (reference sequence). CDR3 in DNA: TGCAGTAGGGGGGAGCGGGTTGGGATAGGAGCAGATACGCAGTATTTT. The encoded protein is CSRGERVGIGADTQYF.

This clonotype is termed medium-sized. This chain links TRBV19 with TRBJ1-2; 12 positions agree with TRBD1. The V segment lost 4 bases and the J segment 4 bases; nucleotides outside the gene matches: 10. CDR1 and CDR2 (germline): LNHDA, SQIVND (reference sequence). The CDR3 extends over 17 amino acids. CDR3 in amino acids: CASSTGTGGQGSYGYTF. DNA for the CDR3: TGTGCCAGTAGTACCGGGACAGGGGGCCAGGGGAGCTATGGCTACACCTTC.

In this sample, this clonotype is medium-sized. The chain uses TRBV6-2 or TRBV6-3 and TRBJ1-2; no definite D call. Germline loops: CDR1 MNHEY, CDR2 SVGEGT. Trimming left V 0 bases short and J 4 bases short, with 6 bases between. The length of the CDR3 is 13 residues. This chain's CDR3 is CASSYSSFYGYTF. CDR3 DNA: TGTGCCAGCAGTTACTCATCCTTCTATGGCTACACCTTC.

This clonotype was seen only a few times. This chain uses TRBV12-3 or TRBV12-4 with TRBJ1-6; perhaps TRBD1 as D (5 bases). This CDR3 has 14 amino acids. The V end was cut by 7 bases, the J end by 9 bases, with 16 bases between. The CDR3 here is CASTLQAGGSPLHF. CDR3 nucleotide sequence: TGTGCCAGCACCTTACAGGCCGGGGGTTCACCCCTCCACTTT.

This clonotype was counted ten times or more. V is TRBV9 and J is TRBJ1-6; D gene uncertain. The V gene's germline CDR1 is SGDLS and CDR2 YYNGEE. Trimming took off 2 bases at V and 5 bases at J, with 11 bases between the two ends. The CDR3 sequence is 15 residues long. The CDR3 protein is CASSVSPWDNSPLHF. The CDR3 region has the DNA TGTGCCAGCAGCGTCTCCCCTTGGGATAATTCACCCCTCCACTTT.

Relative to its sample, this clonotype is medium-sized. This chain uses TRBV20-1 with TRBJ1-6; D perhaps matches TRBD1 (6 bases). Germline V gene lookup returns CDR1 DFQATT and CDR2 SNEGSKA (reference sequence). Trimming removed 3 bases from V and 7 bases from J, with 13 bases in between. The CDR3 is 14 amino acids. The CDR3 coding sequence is TGCAGTGCTAGCTCCAGGGGTTGGAATTCACCCCTCCACTTT. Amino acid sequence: CSASSRGWNSPLHF.

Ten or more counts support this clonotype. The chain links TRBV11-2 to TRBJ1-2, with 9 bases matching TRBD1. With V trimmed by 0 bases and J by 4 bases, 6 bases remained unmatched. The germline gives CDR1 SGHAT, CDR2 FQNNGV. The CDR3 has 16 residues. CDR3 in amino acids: CASSLDGTGYLYGYTF. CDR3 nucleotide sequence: TGTGCCAGCAGCTTAGATGGGACAGGGTACCTCTATGGCTACACCTTC.

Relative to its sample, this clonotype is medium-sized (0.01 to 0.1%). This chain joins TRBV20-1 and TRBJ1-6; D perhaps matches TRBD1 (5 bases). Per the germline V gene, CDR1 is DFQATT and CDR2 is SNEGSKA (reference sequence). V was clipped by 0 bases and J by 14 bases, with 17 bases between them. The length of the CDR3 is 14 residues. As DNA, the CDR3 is TGCAGTGCTAGAGATCGGGGCAAGGCCGCAGCCCTCCACTTT. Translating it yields CSARDRGKAAALHF.

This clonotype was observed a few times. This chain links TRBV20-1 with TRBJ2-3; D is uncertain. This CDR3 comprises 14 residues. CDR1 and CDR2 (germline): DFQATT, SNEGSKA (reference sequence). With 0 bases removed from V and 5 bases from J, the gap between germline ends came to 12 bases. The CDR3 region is CSARDRRLGDTQYF. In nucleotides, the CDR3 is TGCAGTGCTAGAGATCGCAGGTTGGGAGATACGCAGTATTTT.

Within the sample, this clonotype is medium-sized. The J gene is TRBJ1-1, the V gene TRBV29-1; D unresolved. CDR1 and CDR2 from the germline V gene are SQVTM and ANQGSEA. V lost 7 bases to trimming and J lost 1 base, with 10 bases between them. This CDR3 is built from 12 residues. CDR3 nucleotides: TGCAGCGCAACCACAGCGAACACTGAAGCTTTCTTT. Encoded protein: CSATTANTEAFF.

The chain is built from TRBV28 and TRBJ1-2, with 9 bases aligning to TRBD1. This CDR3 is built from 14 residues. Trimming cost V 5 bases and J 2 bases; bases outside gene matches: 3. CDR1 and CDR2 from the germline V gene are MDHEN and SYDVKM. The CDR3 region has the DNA TGTGCCAGCAGTCGGGACAGGGAAAACTATGGCTACACCTTC. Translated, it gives CASSRDRENYGYTF.

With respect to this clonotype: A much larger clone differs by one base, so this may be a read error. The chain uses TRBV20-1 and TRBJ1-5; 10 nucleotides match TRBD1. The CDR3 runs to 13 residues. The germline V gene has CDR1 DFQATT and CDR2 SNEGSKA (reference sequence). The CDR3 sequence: CGANRDRGSSQHF. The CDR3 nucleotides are TGCGGTGCTAACCGGGACAGGGGATCGTCCCAGCATTTT.

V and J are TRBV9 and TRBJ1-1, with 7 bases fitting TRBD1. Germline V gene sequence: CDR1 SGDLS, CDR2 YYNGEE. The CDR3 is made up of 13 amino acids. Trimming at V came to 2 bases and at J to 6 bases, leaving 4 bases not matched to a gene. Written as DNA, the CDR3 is TGTGCCAGCAGCGTTACAGGGGAGGCTGAAGCTTTCTTT. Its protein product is CASSVTGEAEAFF.

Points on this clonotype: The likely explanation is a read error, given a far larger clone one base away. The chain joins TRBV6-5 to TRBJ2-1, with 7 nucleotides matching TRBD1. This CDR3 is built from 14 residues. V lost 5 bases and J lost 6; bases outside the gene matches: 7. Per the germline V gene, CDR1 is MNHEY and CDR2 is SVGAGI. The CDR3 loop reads CASSMTGRSNEQFF. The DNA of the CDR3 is TGTGCCAGCAGTATGACAGGGAGAAGCAATGAGCAGTTCTTC.

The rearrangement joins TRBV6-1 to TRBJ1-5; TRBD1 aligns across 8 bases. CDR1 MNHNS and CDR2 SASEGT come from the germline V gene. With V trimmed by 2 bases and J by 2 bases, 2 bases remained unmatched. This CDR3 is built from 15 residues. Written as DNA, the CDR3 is TGTGCCAGCAGTGAACAGGGGGCGCGCAATCAGCCCCAGCATTTT. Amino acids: CASSEQGARNQPQHF.

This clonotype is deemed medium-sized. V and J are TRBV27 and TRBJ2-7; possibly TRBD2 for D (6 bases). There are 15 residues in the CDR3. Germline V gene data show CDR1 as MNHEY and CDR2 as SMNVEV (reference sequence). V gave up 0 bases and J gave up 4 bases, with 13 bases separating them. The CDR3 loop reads CASSLSGGIPYEQYF. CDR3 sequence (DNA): TGTGCCAGCAGTTTATCGGGAGGAATTCCATACGAGCAGTACTTC.

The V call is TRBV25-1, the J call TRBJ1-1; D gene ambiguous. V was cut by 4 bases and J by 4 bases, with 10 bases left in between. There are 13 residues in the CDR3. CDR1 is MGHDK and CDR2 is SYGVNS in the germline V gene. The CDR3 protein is CASSVRVGTEAFF. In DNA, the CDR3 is TGTGCCAGCAGTGTGCGGGTCGGCACTGAAGCTTTCTTT.

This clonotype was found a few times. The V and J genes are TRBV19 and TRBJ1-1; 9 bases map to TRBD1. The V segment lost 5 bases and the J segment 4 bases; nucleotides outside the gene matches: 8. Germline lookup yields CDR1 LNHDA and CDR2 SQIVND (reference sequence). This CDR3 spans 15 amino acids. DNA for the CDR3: TGTGCCAGTAGTCCTAGGACAGGGGTGGCCACTGAAGCTTTCTTT. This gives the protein CASSPRTGVATEAFF.

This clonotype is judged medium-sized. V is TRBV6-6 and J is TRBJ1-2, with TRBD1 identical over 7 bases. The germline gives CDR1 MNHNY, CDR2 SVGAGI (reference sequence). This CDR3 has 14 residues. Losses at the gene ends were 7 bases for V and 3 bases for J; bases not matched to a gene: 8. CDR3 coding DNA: TGTGCCAGCATTGAGGGGGCGTTGGACTATGGCTACACCTTC. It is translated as CASIEGALDYGYTF.

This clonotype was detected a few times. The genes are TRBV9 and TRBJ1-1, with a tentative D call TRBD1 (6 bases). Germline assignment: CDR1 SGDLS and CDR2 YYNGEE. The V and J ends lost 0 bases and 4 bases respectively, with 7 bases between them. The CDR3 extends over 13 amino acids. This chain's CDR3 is CASSVEGGTEAFF. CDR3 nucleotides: TGTGCCAGCAGCGTAGAAGGGGGCACTGAAGCTTTCTTT.

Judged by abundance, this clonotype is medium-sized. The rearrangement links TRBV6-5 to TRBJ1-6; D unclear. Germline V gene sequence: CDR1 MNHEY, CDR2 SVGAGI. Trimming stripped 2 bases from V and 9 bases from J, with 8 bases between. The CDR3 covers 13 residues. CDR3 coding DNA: TGTGCCAGCAGTTACCGGCCGGTTTCACCCCTCCACTTT. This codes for CASSYRPVSPLHF.

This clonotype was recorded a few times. The CDR3 sequence: CASSEELTLLIGTDTQYF. The CDR3 DNA sequence: TGTGCCAGCAGCGAGGAACTGACTCTACTTATAGGCACAGATACGCAGTATTTT. The rearrangement links TRBV5-5 to TRBJ2-3; D not resolved. Trimming removed 4 bases at V and 1 base at J, with 22 bases between. Germline loops: CDR1 SGHKS, CDR2 YYEKEE (reference sequence). The CDR3 has 18 residues.

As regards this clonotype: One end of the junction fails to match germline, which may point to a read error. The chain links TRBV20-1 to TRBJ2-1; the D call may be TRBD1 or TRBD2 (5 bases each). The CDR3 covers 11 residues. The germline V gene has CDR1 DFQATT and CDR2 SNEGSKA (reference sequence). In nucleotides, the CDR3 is TGCAGTGCTAGACCTCCGGGACCCCCGATCTTC. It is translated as CSARPPGPPIF.

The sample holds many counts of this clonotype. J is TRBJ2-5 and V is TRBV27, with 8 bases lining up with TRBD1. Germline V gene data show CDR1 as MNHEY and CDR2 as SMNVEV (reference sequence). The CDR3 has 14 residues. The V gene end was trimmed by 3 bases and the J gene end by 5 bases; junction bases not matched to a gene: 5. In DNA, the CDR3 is TGTGCCAGCAGTTTTTCAGGGGGCCGGGAGACCCAGTACTTC. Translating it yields CASSFSGGRETQYF.

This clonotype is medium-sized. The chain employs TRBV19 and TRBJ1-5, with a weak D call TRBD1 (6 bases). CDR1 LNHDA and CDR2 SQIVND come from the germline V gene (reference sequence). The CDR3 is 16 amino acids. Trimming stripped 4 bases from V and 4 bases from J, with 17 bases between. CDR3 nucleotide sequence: TGTGCCAGTAGTACCCAGTTTGGGGGCGGAAATCAGCCCCAGCATTTT. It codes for CASSTQFGGGNQPQHF.

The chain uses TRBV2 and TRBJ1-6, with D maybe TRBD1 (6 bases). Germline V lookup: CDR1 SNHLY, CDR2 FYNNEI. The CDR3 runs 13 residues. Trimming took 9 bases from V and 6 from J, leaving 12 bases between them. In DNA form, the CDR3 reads TGTGCCAGTGGCGGGACACCTAATTCACCCCTCCACTTT. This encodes CASGGTPNSPLHF. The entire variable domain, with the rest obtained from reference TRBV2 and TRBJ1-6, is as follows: EPEVTQTPSHQVTQMGQEVILRCVPISNHLYFYWYRQILGQKVEFLVSFYNNEISEKSEIFDDQFSVERPDGSNFTLKIRSTKLEDSAMYFCASGGTPNSPLHFGNGTRLTVT.

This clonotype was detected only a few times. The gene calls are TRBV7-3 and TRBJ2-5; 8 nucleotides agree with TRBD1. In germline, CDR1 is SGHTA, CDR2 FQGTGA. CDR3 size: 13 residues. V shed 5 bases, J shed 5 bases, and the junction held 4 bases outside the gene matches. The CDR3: CASSQGARETQYF. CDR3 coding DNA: TGTGCCAGCAGCCAGGGGGCGAGGGAGACCCAGTACTTC.

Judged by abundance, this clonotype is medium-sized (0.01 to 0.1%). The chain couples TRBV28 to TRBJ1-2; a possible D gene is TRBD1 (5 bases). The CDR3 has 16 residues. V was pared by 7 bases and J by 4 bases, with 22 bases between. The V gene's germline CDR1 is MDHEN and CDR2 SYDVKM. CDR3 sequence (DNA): TGTGCCAGCACTACAGATTCGGTTGGGGGGTTCTATGGCTACACCTTC. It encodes CASTTDSVGGFYGYTF.